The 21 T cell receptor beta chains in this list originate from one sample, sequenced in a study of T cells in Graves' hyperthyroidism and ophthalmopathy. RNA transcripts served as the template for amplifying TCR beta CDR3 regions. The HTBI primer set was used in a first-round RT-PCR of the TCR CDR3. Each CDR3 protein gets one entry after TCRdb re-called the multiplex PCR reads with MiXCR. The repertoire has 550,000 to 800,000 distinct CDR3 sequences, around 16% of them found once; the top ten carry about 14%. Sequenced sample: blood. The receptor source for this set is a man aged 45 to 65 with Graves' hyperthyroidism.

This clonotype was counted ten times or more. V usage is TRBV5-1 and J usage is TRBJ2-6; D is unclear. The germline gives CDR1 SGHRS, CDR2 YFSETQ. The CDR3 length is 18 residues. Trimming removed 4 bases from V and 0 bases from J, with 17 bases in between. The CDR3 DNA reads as TGCGCCAGCAGCGCCAAGGGCAGCGCAAGCTCTGGGGCCAACGTCCTGACTTTC. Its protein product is CASSAKGSASSGANVLTF.

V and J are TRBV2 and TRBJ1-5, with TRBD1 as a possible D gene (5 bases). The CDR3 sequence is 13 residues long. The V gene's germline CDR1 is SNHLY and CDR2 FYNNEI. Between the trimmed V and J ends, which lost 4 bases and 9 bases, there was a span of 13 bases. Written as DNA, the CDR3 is TGTGCCAGCAGTGGCCGGGGCCCAGGGCCCCAGCATTTT. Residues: CASSGRGPGPQHF.

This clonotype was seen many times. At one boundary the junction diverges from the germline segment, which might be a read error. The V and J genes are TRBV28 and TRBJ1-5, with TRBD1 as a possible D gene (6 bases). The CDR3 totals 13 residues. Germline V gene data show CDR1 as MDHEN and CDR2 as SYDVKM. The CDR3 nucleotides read TGTGGCAGCTGGAGGGGGAGCAATCAGCCCCAGCATTTT. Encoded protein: CGSWRGSNQPQHF.

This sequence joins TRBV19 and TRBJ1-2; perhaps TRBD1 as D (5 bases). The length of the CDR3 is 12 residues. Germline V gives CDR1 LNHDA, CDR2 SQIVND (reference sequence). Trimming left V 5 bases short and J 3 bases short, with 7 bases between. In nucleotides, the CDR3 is TGTGCCAGTAGTTGGGGCTACTATGGCTACACCTTC. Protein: CASSWGYYGYTF. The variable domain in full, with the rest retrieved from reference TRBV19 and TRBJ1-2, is DGGITQSPKYLFRKEGQNVTLSCEQNLNHDAMYWYRQDPGQGLRLIYYSQIVNDFQKGDIAEGYSVSREKKESFPLTVTSAQKNPTAFYLCASSWGYYGYTFGSGTRLTVV.

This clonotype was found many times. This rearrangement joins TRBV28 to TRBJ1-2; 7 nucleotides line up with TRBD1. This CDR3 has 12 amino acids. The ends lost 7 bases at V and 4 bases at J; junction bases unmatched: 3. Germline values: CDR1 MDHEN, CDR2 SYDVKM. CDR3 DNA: TGTGCCAGCACTCGGGACAGCTATGGCTACACCTTC. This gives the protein CASTRDSYGYTF.

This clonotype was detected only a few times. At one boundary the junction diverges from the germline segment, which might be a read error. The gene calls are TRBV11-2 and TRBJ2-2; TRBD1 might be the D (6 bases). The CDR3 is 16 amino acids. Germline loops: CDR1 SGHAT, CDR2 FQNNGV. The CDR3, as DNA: TGTGCCAGCAGCTTAGTGAGGGGGAAGTACACCGGGGAGCTGGTTTTT. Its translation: CASSLVRGKYTGELVF. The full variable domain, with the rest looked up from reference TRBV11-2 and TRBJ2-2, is EAGVAQSPRYKIIEKRQSVAFWCNPISGHATLYWYQQILGQGPKLLIQFQNNGVVDDSQLPKDRFSAERLKGVDSTLKIQPAKLEDSAVYLCASSLVRGKYTGELVFGEGSRLTVL.

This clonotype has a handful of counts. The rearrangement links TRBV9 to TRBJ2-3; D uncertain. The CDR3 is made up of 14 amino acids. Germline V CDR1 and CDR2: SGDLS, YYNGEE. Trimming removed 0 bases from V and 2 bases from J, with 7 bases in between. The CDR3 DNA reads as TGTGCCAGCAGCGTAGAGCTGAACACAGATACGCAGTATTTT. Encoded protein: CASSVELNTDTQYF.

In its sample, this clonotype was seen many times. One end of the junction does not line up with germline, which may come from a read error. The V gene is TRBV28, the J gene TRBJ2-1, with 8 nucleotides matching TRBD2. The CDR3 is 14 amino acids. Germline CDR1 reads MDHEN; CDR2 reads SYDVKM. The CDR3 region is CASNLSGSLNEQFF. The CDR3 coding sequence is TGTGCCAGCAATTTAAGCGGGAGCCTCAATGAGCAGTTCTTC.

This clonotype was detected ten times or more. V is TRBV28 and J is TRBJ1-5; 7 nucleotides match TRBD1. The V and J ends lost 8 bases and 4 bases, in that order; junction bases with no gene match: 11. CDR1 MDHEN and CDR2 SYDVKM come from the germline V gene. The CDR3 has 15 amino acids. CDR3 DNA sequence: TGTGCCAGCGGGTCTGACAGGGAAGGAAATCAGCCCCAGCATTTT. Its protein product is CASGSDREGNQPQHF.

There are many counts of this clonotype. CDR3 in DNA: TGTGCCAGCAGACCAGGGACAGGTGAGCAGTACTTC. Translating it yields CASRPGTGEQYF. V usage is TRBV7-9 and J usage is TRBJ2-7; 8 bases map to TRBD1. Germline V gene lookup returns CDR1 SEHNR and CDR2 FQNEAQ (reference sequence). J gave up 7 bases and V 6 bases, and 5 bases lay outside the gene matches. CDR3 length equals 12 residues.

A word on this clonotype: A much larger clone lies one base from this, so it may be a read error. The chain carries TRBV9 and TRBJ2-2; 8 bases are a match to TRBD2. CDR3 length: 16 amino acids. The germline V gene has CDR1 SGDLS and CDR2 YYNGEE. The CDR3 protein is CAGSGSGRTNTGELFF. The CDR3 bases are TGTGCCGGCAGCGGCAGCGGGAGAACGAACACCGGGGAGCTGTTTTTT.

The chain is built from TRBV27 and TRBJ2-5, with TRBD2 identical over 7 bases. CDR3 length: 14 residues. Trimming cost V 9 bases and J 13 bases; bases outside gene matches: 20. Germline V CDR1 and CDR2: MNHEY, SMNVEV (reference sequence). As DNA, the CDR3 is TGTGCCAGGGGGGTCAGCGGGGACCAACCCCCGGGGTACTTC. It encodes CARGVSGDQPPGYF.

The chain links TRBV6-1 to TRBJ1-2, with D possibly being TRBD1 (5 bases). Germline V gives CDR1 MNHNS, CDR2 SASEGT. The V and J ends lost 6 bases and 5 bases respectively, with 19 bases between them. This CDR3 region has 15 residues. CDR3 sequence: CASRPDGSKGYGYTF. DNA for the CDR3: TGTGCCAGCAGGCCGGACGGATCGAAGGGGTATGGCTACACCTTC.

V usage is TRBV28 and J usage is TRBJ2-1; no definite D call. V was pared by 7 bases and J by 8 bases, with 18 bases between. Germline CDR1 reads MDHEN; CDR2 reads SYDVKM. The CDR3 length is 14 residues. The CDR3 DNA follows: TGTGCCAGCATCCCATTTCTCGAGGCCGATGAGCAGTTCTTC. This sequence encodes CASIPFLEADEQFF.

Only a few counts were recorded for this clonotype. CDR3 amino acids: CASRSLVSAGGPYEQYF. The CDR3 region has the DNA TGTGCCAGCCGCAGCTTGGTATCAGCGGGAGGGCCGTACGAGCAGTACTTC. The gene calls are TRBV5-5 and TRBJ2-7; 10 bases map to TRBD2. Losses at the gene ends were 7 bases for V and 4 bases for J; bases not matched to a gene: 17. Germline CDR1 is SGHKS and CDR2 is YYEKEE (reference sequence). This CDR3 has 17 amino acids. Variable domain in full (rest from reference TRBV5-5 and TRBJ2-7): DAGVTQSPTHLIKTRGQQVTLRCSPISGHKSVSWYQQVLGQGPQFIFQYYEKEERGRGNFPDRFSARQFPNYSSELNVNALLLGDSALYLCASRSLVSAGGPYEQYFGPGTRLTVT.

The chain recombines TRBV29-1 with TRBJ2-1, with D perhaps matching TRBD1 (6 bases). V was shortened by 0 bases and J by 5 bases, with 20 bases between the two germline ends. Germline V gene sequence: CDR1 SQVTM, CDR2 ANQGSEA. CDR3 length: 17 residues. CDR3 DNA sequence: TGCAGCGTTGAAGATCTAAAAAACAGGGAAATCAACAATGAGCAGTTCTTC. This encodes CSVEDLKNREINNEQFF.

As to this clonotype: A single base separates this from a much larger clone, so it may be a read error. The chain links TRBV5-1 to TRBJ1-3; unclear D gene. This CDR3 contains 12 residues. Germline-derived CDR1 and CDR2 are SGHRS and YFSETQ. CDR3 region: CTSSLFGDTIYF. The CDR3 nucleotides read TGCACCAGCAGCTTGTTTGGAGACACCATATATTTT.

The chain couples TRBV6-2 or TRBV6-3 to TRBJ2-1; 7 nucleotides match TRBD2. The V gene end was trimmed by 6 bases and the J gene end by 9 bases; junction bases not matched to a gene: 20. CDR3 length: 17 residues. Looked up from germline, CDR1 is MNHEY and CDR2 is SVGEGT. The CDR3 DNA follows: TGTGCCAGCAGCCCTCCTGCCCGGCGGGAGCGGGCTAGTGAGCAGTTCTTC. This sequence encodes CASSPPARRERASEQFF.

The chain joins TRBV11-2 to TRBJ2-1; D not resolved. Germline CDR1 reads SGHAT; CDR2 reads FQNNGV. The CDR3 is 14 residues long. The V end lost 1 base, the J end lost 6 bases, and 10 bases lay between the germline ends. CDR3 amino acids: CASSLVGRFNEQFF. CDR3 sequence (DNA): TGTGCCAGCAGCTTAGTAGGCCGATTCAATGAGCAGTTCTTC. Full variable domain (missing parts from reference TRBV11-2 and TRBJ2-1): EAGVAQSPRYKIIEKRQSVAFWCNPISGHATLYWYQQILGQGPKLLIQFQNNGVVDDSQLPKDRFSAERLKGVDSTLKIQPAKLEDSAVYLCASSLVGRFNEQFFGPGTRLTVL.

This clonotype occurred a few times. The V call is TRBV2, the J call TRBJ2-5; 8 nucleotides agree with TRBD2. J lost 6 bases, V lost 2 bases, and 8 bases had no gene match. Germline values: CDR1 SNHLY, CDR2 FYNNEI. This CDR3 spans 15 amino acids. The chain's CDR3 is CASSERREGLQTQYF. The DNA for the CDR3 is TGTGCCAGCAGTGAAAGACGGGAGGGCCTTCAGACCCAGTACTTC.

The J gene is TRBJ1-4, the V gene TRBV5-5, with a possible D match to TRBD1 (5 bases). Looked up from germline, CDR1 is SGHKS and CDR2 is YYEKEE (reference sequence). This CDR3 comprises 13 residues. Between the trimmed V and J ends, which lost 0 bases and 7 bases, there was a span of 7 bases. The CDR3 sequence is CASSLADSEKLFF. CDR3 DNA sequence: TGTGCCAGCAGCTTGGCCGACAGTGAAAAACTGTTTTTT.